The 31 T cell receptor beta chains below come from one sample, sequenced in a study of TIL therapy for anti-PD-1-resistant metastatic lung cancer. The immunoSEQ assay was v3. This table comes from immunoSEQ multiplex PCR, and its TCRdb copy is limited to in-frame clones, with some not included. The sample lists about 21,000 clones; about two thirds were seen once. Time point in this sample: pre-treatment sample, taken before nivolumab and TIL therapy. Sample: blood, taken at baseline. These receptors came from a person aged 25 to 85 with non-small cell lung cancer.

The chain links TRBV6-5 to TRBJ2-3, with a tentative D call TRBD2 (5 bases). Looked up from germline, CDR1 is MNHEY and CDR2 is SVGAGI. Between the trimmed V and J ends, which lost 5 bases and 3 bases, there was a span of 12 bases. The CDR3 has 14 amino acids. The DNA for the CDR3 is TGTGCCAGCAGTCCGGACTCCAAGACAGATACGCAGTATTTT. Protein product: CASSPDSKTDTQYF.

This clone was seen more than once but under ten times. The gene calls are TRBV7-2 and TRBJ1-1; possible D gene TRBD1, 5 bases. Trimming took off 5 bases at V and 0 bases at J, with 16 bases between the two ends. There are 16 residues in the CDR3. In germline, CDR1 is SGHTA, CDR2 FQGNSA. The CDR3 coding sequence is TGTGCCAGCAGCCTATACCAGGGTTTAGTGAACACTGAAGCTTTCTTT. This encodes CASSLYQGLVNTEAFF.

This clone occurred a few times. This chain links TRBV29-1 with TRBJ1-4; D is possibly TRBD1 (6 bases). V was cut by 6 bases and J by 6 bases, with 11 bases left in between. The CDR3 runs 12 residues. CDR1 and CDR2 from the germline V gene are SQVTM and ANQGSEA. The CDR3 region has the DNA TGCAGCGTCCTGACAGGAGATGAAAAACTGTTTTTT. Residues: CSVLTGDEKLFF. Supplemented by reference TRBV29-1 and TRBJ1-4, the full variable domain reads SAVISQKPSRDICQRGTSLTIQCQVDSQVTMMFWYRQQPGQSLTLIATANQGSEATYESGFVIDKFPISRPNLTFSTLTVSNMSPEDSSIYLCSVLTGDEKLFFGSGTQLSVL.

V is TRBV18 and J is TRBJ2-3, with a possible D match to TRBD1 (7 bases). The CDR3 has 14 residues. Trimming cost V 3 bases and J 4 bases, with 11 bases left between them. Germline CDR1 is KGHSH and CDR2 is LQKENI. In DNA, the CDR3 is TGTGCCAGCTCACCGGGCAGGGGGGCAGATACGCAGTATTTT. This encodes CASSPGRGADTQYF.

In this sample, this clone turned up once. The CDR3 region has the DNA TGTGCCAGCAGTATAACTATTAGCCAGCCCCAGCATTTT. It specifies CASSITISQPQHF. V and J are TRBV2 and TRBJ1-5; D gene uncertain. The germline V gene has CDR1 SNHLY and CDR2 FYNNEI. Trimming removed 5 bases at V and 7 bases at J, with 12 bases between. The CDR3 runs to 13 residues.

In DNA form, the CDR3 reads TGTGCCAGCAGTTTAAATAGCAGGACTAGGCAGTATTTT. Protein product: CASSLNSRTRQYF. The chain employs TRBV12-3 or TRBV12-4 and TRBJ2-3, with 7 bases matching TRBD2. Losses at the gene ends were 2 bases for V and 11 bases for J; bases not matched to a gene: 7. This CDR3 has 13 amino acids.

The chain combines TRBV2 with TRBJ2-6; unclear D gene. CDR1 and CDR2 from the germline V gene are SNHLY and FYNNEI. V lost 7 bases to trimming and J lost 0 bases, with 7 bases between them. CDR3 length: 14 residues. The CDR3 sequence is CASTPGSGANVLTF. The CDR3 DNA is TGTGCCAGCACCCCCGGCTCTGGGGCCAACGTCCTGACTTTC.

This chain joins TRBV30 and TRBJ2-2; D possibly uses TRBD1 or TRBD2 (6 bases each). Germline values: CDR1 GTSNPN, CDR2 SVGIG (reference sequence). Trimming took off 2 bases at V and 4 bases at J, with 11 bases between the two ends. The CDR3 spans 14 residues. DNA for the CDR3: TGTGCCTGGAGTAAGGGGGGCAGCACCGGGGAGCTGTTTTTT. Its translation is CAWSKGGSTGELFF.

The CDR3 reads CASNTRDRGNTEAFF. CDR3 DNA: TGTGCCAGCAACACACGGGACAGAGGGAACACTGAAGCTTTCTTT. This chain uses TRBV10-3 with TRBJ1-1, with 7 bases identical to TRBD1. After removal of 10 bases from V and 1 base from J, the junction contained 12 bases not matched to a gene. This CDR3 contains 15 residues. Germline V gene lookup returns CDR1 ENHRY and CDR2 SYGVKD.

V and J are TRBV2 and TRBJ2-3, with D perhaps being TRBD1 or TRBD2 (6 bases each). Trimming pared 6 bases from V and 0 bases from J, leaving 10 bases between. This CDR3 is built from 14 residues. CDR1 SNHLY and CDR2 FYNNEI come from the germline V gene. The CDR3 reads CASRRGASTDTQYF. The CDR3 coding sequence is TGTGCCAGCAGGAGGGGGGCTAGCACAGATACGCAGTATTTT.

This chain connects TRBV30 to TRBJ2-6; 7 bases are a match to TRBD1. J was trimmed by 0 bases and V by 2 bases; bases with no gene match: 13. The CDR3 loop spans 19 amino acids. The V gene's germline CDR1 is GTSNPN and CDR2 SVGIG (reference sequence). The CDR3 loop is CAWSPFQGDLFSGANVLTF. The CDR3 DNA follows: TGTGCCTGGAGTCCATTTCAGGGGGACCTATTCTCTGGGGCCAACGTCCTGACTTTC.

In the case of this clone: Additional DNA sequences in this sample encode the identical CDR3. The rearrangement joins TRBV7-9 to TRBJ2-1; 9 bases are a match to TRBD2. The V gene's germline CDR1 is SEHNR and CDR2 FQNEAQ (reference sequence). This CDR3 has 16 residues. With V trimmed by 2 bases and J by 1 base, 3 bases remained unmatched. For the CDR3, the DNA is TGTGCCAGCAGCTTAAGTCTAGCGGGGTCCTACAATGAGCAGTTCTTC. Encoded protein: CASSLSLAGSYNEQFF.

The chain combines TRBV30 with TRBJ2-1; 9 positions match TRBD2. V trimming: 1 base; J trimming: 4 bases; junction bases outside the gene matches: 8. The CDR3 is made up of 16 amino acids. The germline gives CDR1 GTSNPN, CDR2 SVGIG (reference sequence). The CDR3 spells CAWSEVGGRGYNEQFF. The CDR3 DNA follows: TGTGCCTGGAGTGAAGTAGGCGGGAGGGGTTACAATGAGCAGTTCTTC.

The CDR3 DNA sequence: TGTGCCAGCAGTACCTTAGGACAGGGGGCGGGTGGCTACACCTTC. Translated: CASSTLGQGAGGYTF. J is TRBJ1-2 and V is TRBV6-6, with 11 nucleotides matching TRBD1. The CDR3 is 15 amino acids. With 5 bases clipped from V and 7 bases from J, the junction kept 9 bases outside the gene matches. Germline CDR1 and CDR2: MNHNY and SVGAGI (reference sequence).

The gene calls are TRBV2 and TRBJ2-2; 7 bases are a match to TRBD1. CDR1 is SNHLY, CDR2 FYNNEI, per germline. The CDR3 totals 14 residues. With V trimmed by 9 bases and J by 0 bases, 4 bases remained unmatched. The CDR3 spells CARGQASNTGELFF. CDR3 DNA: TGTGCCAGAGGACAGGCGTCGAACACCGGGGAGCTGTTTTTT.

This clone was recorded once. The rearrangement links TRBV12-3 or TRBV12-4 to TRBJ1-1; no firm D call. Trimming pared 7 bases from V and 4 bases from J, leaving 13 bases between. The CDR3 is 13 residues long. The CDR3 coding sequence is TGTGCCAGCACCGTGACTGCGGGCACTGAAGCTTTCTTT. Its translation: CASTVTAGTEAFF.

The chain joins TRBV6-5 to TRBJ1-4, with a possible D match to TRBD1 (6 bases). The CDR3 length is 16 residues. The germline gives CDR1 MNHEY, CDR2 SVGAGI. Trimming shortened V by 4 bases and J by 1 base, and 13 bases separated the two germline ends. The CDR3 protein is CASSSSIQGTNEKLFF. The CDR3 DNA reads TGTGCCAGCAGTTCCTCCATACAGGGAACTAATGAAAAACTGTTTTTT.

This chain joins TRBV7-2 and TRBJ1-3, with 8 bases that match TRBD1. J gave up 4 bases and V 6 bases, and 8 bases lay outside the gene matches. CDR1 and CDR2 from the germline V gene are SGHTA and FQGNSA. The CDR3 covers 15 residues. The CDR3 bases are TGTGCCAGCAGTTCACAGGGGGTATCCGGAAACACCATATATTTT. Translating gives CASSSQGVSGNTIYF.

This chain uses TRBV10-1 with TRBJ1-1; 7 bases are shared with TRBD1. J lost 5 bases, V lost 5 bases, and 5 bases had no gene match. This CDR3 contains 13 residues. Looked up from germline, CDR1 is WNHNN and CDR2 is SYGVQD (reference sequence). The DNA of the CDR3 is TGCGCCAGCAGTTGGGTCAGGGGGACTGAAGCTTTCTTT. Amino acids: CASSWVRGTEAFF.

The rearrangement joins TRBV30 to TRBJ2-1; TRBD2 is a possible D gene (6 bases). CDR1 is GTSNPN and CDR2 is SVGIG in the germline V gene (reference sequence). The CDR3 spans 12 residues. The germline V and J ends were trimmed by 2 bases and 10 bases, with 12 bases remaining between them. The CDR3 nucleotides are TGTGCCTGGAGTTTCACGGAGGGGGAGCAGTTCTTC. The encoded protein is CAWSFTEGEQFF.

V usage is TRBV10-1 and J usage is TRBJ2-1; D is undetermined. Trimming pared 2 bases from V and 7 bases from J, leaving 12 bases between. CDR3 length: 14 amino acids. CDR1 is WNHNN, CDR2 SYGVQD, per germline (reference sequence). As DNA, the CDR3 is TGCGCCAGCAGTGAGGCTGACGGGCGGAATGAGCAGTTCTTC. Protein sequence: CASSEADGRNEQFF.

This clone was recorded a few times. The chain is built from TRBV3-1 (or the pseudogene TRBV3-2) and TRBJ1-2, with 9 bases matching TRBD1. Trimming cost V 0 bases and J 9 bases; bases outside gene matches: 5. The germline V gene encodes CDR1 LGHDT and CDR2 YNNKEL (reference sequence). This CDR3 has 14 residues. This chain's CDR3 is CASSQEGGQGRYTF. The CDR3 DNA sequence: TGTGCCAGCAGCCAAGAGGGAGGACAGGGGCGCTACACCTTC.

The CDR3 spells CASSKEENTEAFF. The CDR3 coding sequence is TGTGCCAGCAGCAAAGAAGAGAACACTGAAGCTTTCTTT. The chain links TRBV21-1 to TRBJ1-1. TRBV21-1 constitutes a pseudogene. This CDR3 is built from 13 residues.

CDR3 loop: CAWTGRSNSPLHF. The CDR3 bases are TGTGCCTGGACAGGGCGTAGTAATTCACCCCTCCACTTT. V and J are TRBV30 and TRBJ1-6, with D tentatively TRBD1 (5 bases). Germline loops: CDR1 GTSNPN, CDR2 SVGIG (reference sequence). Trimming stripped 4 bases from V and 6 bases from J, with 10 bases between. The CDR3 covers 13 residues.

The chain employs TRBV6-5 and TRBJ2-3, with a possible D match to TRBD1 (5 bases). Germline V gene data show CDR1 as MNHEY and CDR2 as SVGAGI. CDR3 size: 11 residues. Trimming took off 8 bases at V and 5 bases at J, with 8 bases between the two ends. CDR3 sequence: CASDTGDTQYF. The CDR3 bases are TGTGCCAGCGATACAGGAGATACGCAGTATTTT.

The chain carries TRBV24-1 and TRBJ1-3; D unresolved. CDR3 length equals 14 residues. Trimming shortened V by 3 bases and J by 0 bases, and 5 bases separated the two germline ends. Germline V lookup: CDR1 KGHDR, CDR2 SFDVKD. CDR3 nucleotide sequence: TGTGCCACCAGTGATAAGATCTCTGGAAACACCATATATTTT. Protein: CATSDKISGNTIYF.

This clone was counted between two and nine times. This chain joins TRBV2 and TRBJ2-5; TRBD1 matches at 7 bases. CDR1 SNHLY and CDR2 FYNNEI come from the germline V gene. The CDR3 extends over 13 amino acids. Losses at the gene ends were 3 bases for V and 4 bases for J; bases not matched to a gene: 2. CDR3: CASSETGRETQYF. The CDR3 DNA sequence: TGTGCCAGCAGTGAGACAGGGCGAGAGACCCAGTACTTC.

This clone was seen a handful of times. The rearrangement joins TRBV6-5 to TRBJ2-7; D may be TRBD1 or TRBD2 (6 bases each). The CDR3 totals 15 residues. Trimming shortened V by 0 bases and J by 5 bases, and 14 bases separated the two germline ends. The V gene's germline CDR1 is MNHEY and CDR2 SVGAGI. In DNA, the CDR3 is TGTGCCAGCAGTTACTCCCGGCCCGGGGGCCACGAGCAGTACTTC. Translation: CASSYSRPGGHEQYF.

In nucleotides, the CDR3 is TGTGCCAGCAGTGAACGAAAAGGGACTAGCTGGTACGAGCAGTACTTC. Protein sequence: CASSERKGTSWYEQYF. This chain joins TRBV6-1 and TRBJ2-7, with 9 bases lining up with TRBD2. The V gene end was trimmed by 2 bases and the J gene end by 4 bases; junction bases not matched to a gene: 9. This CDR3 has 16 amino acids. The germline V gene encodes CDR1 MNHNS and CDR2 SASEGT.

This sequence joins TRBV18 and TRBJ2-6; 11 bases agree with TRBD2. The junction had 4 bases not matched to a gene; V was cut back by 3 bases and J by 0 bases. This CDR3 has 18 residues. CDR1 KGHSH and CDR2 LQKENI come from the germline V gene. The DNA for the CDR3 is TGTGCCAGCTCACCGATTCTAGCGGGAGGCTCTGGGGCCAACGTCCTGACTTTC. Protein product: CASSPILAGGSGANVLTF.

The J gene is TRBJ2-5, the V gene TRBV24-1; 8 bases map to TRBD1. The germline V gene has CDR1 KGHDR and CDR2 SFDVKD. With V trimmed by 4 bases and J by 1 base, 7 bases remained unmatched. The CDR3 is 16 amino acids. CDR3 amino acids: CATSDIDRGGQETQYF. As DNA, the CDR3 is TGTGCCACCAGTGACATTGACAGGGGAGGCCAAGAGACCCAGTACTTC.